This entry lists 2 T cell receptor beta chains sequenced from one sample in a study of breast tumors, draining lymph nodes, adjacent tissues (dated by TCRdb to the mid-2010s). Lymph node samples were obtained from the axillary draining lymph nodes of breast cancer patients. Library construction relied on multiplex PCR. The sequencer was an Illumina HiSeq 2000. The public reads were run again by TCRdb, first through fastp at Q25 and then through MiXCR, and only productive beta chains were kept. Rows are unified per CDR3 protein, each entry keeping the most common DNA and genes. The sample table records around 300,000 distinct CDR3 sequences; roughly 30% of these occur just once. 1.1% of the sample rests with the top ten. The specimen sequenced was axillary lymph node tissue. The receptors were sampled from a female donor with breast cancer. Some clones in this sample may be carry-over from other donors' samples.

This clonotype was counted many times. This sequence joins TRBV7-3 and TRBJ2-1, with TRBD2 matching over 7 bases. The CDR3 has 13 residues. Germline loops: CDR1 SGHTA, CDR2 FQGTGA. The junction had 4 bases not matched to a gene; V was cut back by 5 bases and J by 6 bases. In DNA, the CDR3 is TGTGCCAGCAGCCACGGGAGGAGCAATGAGCAGTTCTTC. Translation gives CASSHGRSNEQFF.

In this sample, this clonotype turned up many times. The chain joins TRBV9 to TRBJ2-1; 8 positions match TRBD2. Germline values: CDR1 SGDLS, CDR2 YYNGEE. J gave up 1 base and V 0 bases, and 6 bases lay outside the gene matches. This CDR3 region has 17 residues. CDR3 protein: CASSVDTSGGSYNEQFF. The CDR3 nucleotides read TGTGCCAGCAGCGTAGATACTAGCGGTGGGTCCTACAATGAGCAGTTCTTC.